The present T cell receptor (beta chain) was sequenced within a study of blood T cell repertoires in COVID-19. Looking at the study overall: COVID-19 samples, acute and convalescent, were from the United States, Italy and Spain. T cells, B-cell-depleted T cells, or PBMCs provided the cDNA or gDNA that served as material.

CDR1 is KGHDR, CDR2 SFDVKD, per germline. After removal of 4 bases from V and 0 bases from J, the junction contained 4 bases not matched to a gene. CDR3 size: 17 residues. This table comes from immunoSEQ multiplex PCR, and its TCRdb copy is limited to in-frame clones, with some not included. Here the sample spans 50,000 or so clones, roughly nine tenths being singletons. The clonotype comes from a man between 65 and 85 years old with active COVID-19. The sequencing sample was made of peripheral blood. The gene calls are TRBV24-1 and TRBJ2-3, with 12 bases identical to TRBD2. The CDR3 reads CATSETGLAGSTDTQYF. In DNA form, the CDR3 reads TGTGCCACCAGTGAAACGGGACTAGCGGGTAGCACAGATACGCAGTATTTT.